This T cell receptor (beta chain) was recovered during a study of long-term antiretroviral therapy in people with HIV. Study results and caveats: Repertoire composition at all time points was dominated by clones that had expanded before ART. Upon ART, diversity increased but remained lower than transplant donor controls.

On this clone: Its antigen is undetermined.

The CDR3 length is 14 residues. The V end was cut by 7 bases, the J end by 3 bases, with 13 bases between. Per germline, CDR1 LNHDA and CDR2 SQIVND (reference sequence). Sequencing relied on immunoSEQ assay v3.0, run at survey level. TCRdb's table, derived via immunoSEQ multiplex PCR, lists solely in-frame clones and lacks some. The sample holds 9,000 to 13,000 clones, roughly 90% seen once. There were about 1-11 million cryopreserved PBMC in the samples before DNA extraction. The J gene is TRBJ1-5, the V gene TRBV19, with D perhaps matching TRBD1 (5 bases). Sequenced here: unsorted PBMCs, sampled 0.2 years before starting antiretroviral therapy. The receptor's source is a woman between 35 and 50 years old with HIV. CDR3 in amino acids: CASTKGTFNQPQHF. CDR3 DNA sequence: TGTGCCAGTACAAAGGGGACTTTCAATCAGCCCCAGCATTTT.